This is a list of T cell receptor beta chains from one sample in a study of early stage breast cancer tumors. Here immunoSEQ multiplex PCR was the method, and the copy in TCRdb shows in-frame clones only, minus some. The table includes about 3,000 clones, 64% detected once. Sequences were obtained from breast tumor tissue. The receptors shown here come from a person in their 40s with breast cancer. CDR3s include the opening cysteine and the closing phenylalanine or tryptophan. Each record gives: clone size, V gene, D gene, J gene, CDR3 DNA, CDR3 protein. A D gene is named only where the DNA matches it firmly. Expanded clones get a size class; other rows say once, few or many, or leave the size out.

NA	TRBV6-5	TRBD1	TRBJ1-2	TGTGCCAGCAGTCATGGGGACAGGGGATACTATGGCTACACCTTC	CASSHGDRGYYGYTF
NA	TRBV18	NA	TRBJ1-3	TGTGCCAGCTCACCACCGTCACAGGGAGTCGGAAACACCATATATTTT	CASSPPSQGVGNTIYF
NA	TRBV19	NA	TRBJ2-7	TGTGCCAGTAGTAATGTAGGCAGATCCTACGAGCAGTACTTC	CASSNVGRSYEQYF
few	TRBV6-1	NA	TRBJ2-1	TGTGCCAGCAGTGAACCCCGCTCGACGGATCGGTTCTTC	CASSEPRSTDRFF
NA	TRBV5-1	NA	TRBJ2-7	TGCGCCAGCAGCTCCCAGACATCTTTTTACGAGCAGTACTTC	CASSSQTSFYEQYF
NA	TRBV5-4	NA	TRBJ2-1	TGTGCCAGCAGCTTGGAGGTTGAGCAGTTCTTC	CASSLEVEQFF
few	TRBV7-3	NA	TRBJ1-1	TGTGCCAGCAGCTTACAGGGAGGCACTGAAGCTTTCTTT	CASSLQGGTEAFF
NA	TRBV27	NA	TRBJ2-3	TGTGCCAGCAGGCCGGGCTTCGCCGTCACAGATACGCAGTATTTT	CASRPGFAVTDTQYF
NA	TRBV30	TRBD1	TRBJ1-6	TGTGCCTGGGCCGGGACAGCCTATAATTCACCCCTCCACTTT	CAWAGTAYNSPLHF
NA	TRBV10-3	TRBD2	TRBJ2-1	TGTGCCATCAGTGAATTGGCGGGAGGGTATGAGCAGTTCTTC	CAISELAGGYEQFF
NA	TRBV28	NA	TRBJ1-2	TGTGCCAGCAGTAGAACCGACAGGTGGACTACGGGCTACACCTTC	CASSRTDRWTTGYTF
NA	TRBV10-3	TRBD1	TRBJ1-2	TGTGCCATCAGTTCCGGGACAGGGAGTGGCTACACCTTC	CAISSGTGSGYTF
NA	TRBV7-9	NA	TRBJ2-1	TGTGCCAGCAGCTTAGAGCAACCCTCCTACAATGAGCAGTTCTTC	CASSLEQPSYNEQFF
NA	TRBV6-6	NA	TRBJ2-7	TGTGCCAGCAGTTACCTGGACCTGAAGTACTTC	CASSYLDLKYF
NA	TRBV28	TRBD1	TRBJ1-5	TGTGCCAGCAGTGCACACGGGACAGGAATCAATCAGCCCCAGCATTTT	CASSAHGTGINQPQHF